These 11 T cell receptor beta chains were all obtained from the same sample, sequenced in a study of long-term antiretroviral therapy in people with HIV. At survey level, the immunoSEQ assay was run in its v3.0 version. TCRdb keeps only in-frame clones here, not all; method: immunoSEQ multiplex PCR. The sample shows about 28,000 clones, around 78% of them seen only once. The sample was unsorted PBMCs, taken 1.5 years before starting antiretroviral therapy. These receptors all stem from a man aged 18-30 years with HIV.

CDR3: CASRWLAGAQETQYF. As DNA, the CDR3 is TGCGCCAGCAGATGGCTAGCGGGGGCACAAGAGACCCAGTACTTC. The V call is TRBV10-2, the J call TRBJ2-5, with 10 bases fitting TRBD2. There are 15 residues in the CDR3. Germline V gene sequence: CDR1 WSHSY, CDR2 SAAADI. With 6 bases clipped from V and 2 bases from J, the junction kept 6 bases outside the gene matches.

The V and J genes are TRBV28 and TRBJ1-1, with D maybe TRBD1 (6 bases). Trimming took off 10 bases at V and 5 bases at J, with 14 bases between the two ends. The CDR3 totals 12 residues. Per the germline V gene, CDR1 is MDHEN and CDR2 is SYDVKM. CDR3 protein: CATKGGDTEAFF. The CDR3 nucleotides read TGTGCCACAAAGGGGGGTGATACTGAAGCTTTCTTT.

The chain is built from TRBV6-5 and TRBJ2-4; D possibly uses TRBD1 or TRBD2 (7 bases each). Per the germline V gene, CDR1 is MNHEY and CDR2 is SVGAGI. The V end was cut by 7 bases, the J end by 8 bases, with 15 bases between. The CDR3 loop spans 13 amino acids. CDR3 residues: CASTESGGDIQYF. CDR3 nucleotides: TGTGCCAGCACTGAATCAGGGGGGGACATTCAGTACTTC.

The V and J genes are TRBV9 and TRBJ2-3; 16 bases are shared with TRBD2. This CDR3 is 18 amino acids long. Germline CDR1 SGDLS, CDR2 YYNGEE. With 3 bases clipped from V and 6 bases from J, the junction kept 10 bases outside the gene matches. This CDR3 is CASSGPGTSGGATDTQYF. CDR3 bases: TGTGCCAGCAGCGGGCCCGGGACTAGCGGGGGGGCGACGGATACGCAGTATTTT.

This clone was counted only a few times. In DNA, the CDR3 is TGCGCCAGCAGCTTGGGTACTGGCACTGAAGCTTTCTTT. This encodes CASSLGTGTEAFF. This chain uses TRBV5-1 with TRBJ1-1; D ambiguous. V dropped 0 bases and J dropped 4 bases, with 7 bases sitting between them. CDR1 is SGHRS, CDR2 YFSETQ, per germline. This CDR3 spans 13 amino acids.

The chain employs TRBV7-8 and TRBJ1-4; TRBD1 might be the D (6 bases). The CDR3 has 15 residues. V shed 0 bases and J shed 6 bases, with 11 bases lying between them. From germline, CDR1 is SGHVS and CDR2 FQNEAQ. The chain's CDR3 is CASSLAVAGDEKLFF. CDR3 nucleotides: TGTGCCAGCAGCTTAGCGGTGGCAGGGGATGAAAAACTGTTTTTT.

A note on this clone: One end of the junction varies from germline; a read error may be responsible. The chain carries TRBV10-1 and TRBJ1-1; D perhaps matches TRBD1 (6 bases). Germline CDR1 is WNHNN and CDR2 is SYGVQD (reference sequence). The CDR3 loop spans 11 amino acids. The CDR3 region is CEWGGATEAFF. The DNA for the CDR3 is TGTGAGTGGGGGGGGGCCACTGAAGCTTTCTTT.

V usage is TRBV7-2 and J usage is TRBJ2-5; tentative D call: TRBD2 (7 bases). This CDR3 has 15 amino acids. CDR1 and CDR2 (germline): SGHTA, FQGNSA. V gave up 1 base and J gave up 1 base, with 10 bases separating them. The CDR3 sequence is CASSLVRGLQETQYF. The CDR3 DNA sequence: TGTGCCAGCAGCTTAGTGCGGGGGCTCCAAGAGACCCAGTACTTC.

The chain employs TRBV5-4 and TRBJ2-3; D gene uncertain. V was trimmed by 4 bases and J by 4 bases, leaving 7 bases between them. The CDR3 length is 12 residues. In germline, CDR1 is SGHNT, CDR2 YYREEE (reference sequence). CDR3 sequence: CASSPSADTQYF. CDR3 DNA: TGTGCCAGCAGCCCGAGCGCAGATACGCAGTATTTT.

This chain links TRBV4-1 with TRBJ1-2; 7 bases are shared with TRBD1. J gave up 4 bases and V 1 base, and 15 bases lay outside the gene matches. Germline V CDR1 and CDR2: MGHRA, YSYEKL. The CDR3 has 18 amino acids. The CDR3 spells CASSQGSHRDRSLYGYTF. The CDR3 nucleotides are TGCGCCAGCAGCCAAGGATCCCACCGGGACAGATCCCTCTATGGCTACACCTTC.

A few counts support this clone. The chain is built from TRBV29-1 and TRBJ2-7; a weak D match, TRBD1 (5 bases). The CDR3 has 15 amino acids. The germline V gene encodes CDR1 SQVTM and CDR2 ANQGSEA. Trimming pared 7 bases from V and 2 bases from J, leaving 21 bases between. The CDR3 DNA sequence: TGCAGCGCCATGTTTCCAGGGAAGATTACCTACGAGCAGTACTTC. Its translation is CSAMFPGKITYEQYF.